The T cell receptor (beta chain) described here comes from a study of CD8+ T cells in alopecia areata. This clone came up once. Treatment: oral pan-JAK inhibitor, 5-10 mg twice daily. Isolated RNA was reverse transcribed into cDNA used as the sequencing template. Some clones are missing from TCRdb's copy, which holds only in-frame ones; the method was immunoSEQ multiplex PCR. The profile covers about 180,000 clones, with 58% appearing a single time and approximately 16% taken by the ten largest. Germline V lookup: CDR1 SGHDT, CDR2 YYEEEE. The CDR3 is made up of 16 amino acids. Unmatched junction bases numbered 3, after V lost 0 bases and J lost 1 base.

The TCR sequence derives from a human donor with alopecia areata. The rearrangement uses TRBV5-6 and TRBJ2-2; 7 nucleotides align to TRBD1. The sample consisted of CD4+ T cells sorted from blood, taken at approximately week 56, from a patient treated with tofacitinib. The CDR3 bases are TGTGCCAGCAGCTTGGTACAGGGGTTGAACACCGGGGAGCTGTTTTTT. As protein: CASSLVQGLNTGELFF.